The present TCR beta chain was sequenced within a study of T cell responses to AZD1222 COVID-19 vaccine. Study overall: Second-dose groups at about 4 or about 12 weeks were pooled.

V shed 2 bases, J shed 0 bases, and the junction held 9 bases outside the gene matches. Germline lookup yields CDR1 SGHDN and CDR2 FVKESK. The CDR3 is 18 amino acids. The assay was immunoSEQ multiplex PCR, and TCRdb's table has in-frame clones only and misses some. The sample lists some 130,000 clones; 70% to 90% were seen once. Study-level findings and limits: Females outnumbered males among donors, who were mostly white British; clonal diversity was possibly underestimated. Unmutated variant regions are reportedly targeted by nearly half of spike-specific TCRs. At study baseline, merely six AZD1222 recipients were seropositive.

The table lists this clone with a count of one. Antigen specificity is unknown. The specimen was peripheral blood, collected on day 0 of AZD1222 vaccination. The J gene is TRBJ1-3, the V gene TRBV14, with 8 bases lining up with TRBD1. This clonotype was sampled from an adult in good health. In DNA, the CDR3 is TGTGCCAGCAGCCAACCGGGGACAGGACTCCTCTCTGGAAACACCATATATTTT. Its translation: CASSQPGTGLLSGNTIYF.